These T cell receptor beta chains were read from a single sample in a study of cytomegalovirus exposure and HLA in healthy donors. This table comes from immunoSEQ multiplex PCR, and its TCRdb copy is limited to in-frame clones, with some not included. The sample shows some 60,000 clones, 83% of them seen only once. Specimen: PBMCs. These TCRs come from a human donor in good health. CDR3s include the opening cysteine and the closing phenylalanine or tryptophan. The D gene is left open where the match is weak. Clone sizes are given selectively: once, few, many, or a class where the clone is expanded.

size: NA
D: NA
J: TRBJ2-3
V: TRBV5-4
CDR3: CASSLRVGGEDTQYF
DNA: TGTGCCAGCAGCTTGAGGGTGGGGGGAGAGGATACGCAGTATTTT

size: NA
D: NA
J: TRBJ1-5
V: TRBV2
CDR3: CAIKRRGSGNQPQHF
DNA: TGTGCCATCAAGAGAAGGGGTTCAGGCAATCAGCCCCAGCATTTT

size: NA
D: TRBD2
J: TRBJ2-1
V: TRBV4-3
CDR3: CASSHGGSSYNEQFF
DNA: TGCGCCAGCAGCCACGGGGGGAGCTCCTACAATGAGCAGTTCTTC

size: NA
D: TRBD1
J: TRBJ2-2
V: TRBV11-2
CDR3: CASSLDRDRTNTGELVF
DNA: TGTGCCAGCAGCTTAGACCGGGACAGAACGAACACCGGGGAGCTGGTTTTT

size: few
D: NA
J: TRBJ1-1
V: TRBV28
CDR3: CASSSMNTEAFF
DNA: TGTGCCAGCAGTTCTATGAACACTGAAGCTTTCTTT

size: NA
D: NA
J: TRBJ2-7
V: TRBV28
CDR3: CASSSGRFQEGRNSHSYEQYF
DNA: TGTGCCAGCAGTTCAGGTCGCTTTCAGGAAGGTAGGAACAGCCACTCCTACGAGCAGTACTTC

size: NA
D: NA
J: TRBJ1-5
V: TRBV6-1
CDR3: CASSEGRGVGQPQHF
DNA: TGTGCCAGCAGTGAGGGGCGGGGGGTTGGTCAGCCCCAGCATTTT

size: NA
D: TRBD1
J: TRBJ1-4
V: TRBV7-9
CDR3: CSSSLVSGQVVEKLFF
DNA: TGTTCCAGCAGCTTAGTCTCGGGACAGGTCGTGGAAAAACTGTTTTTT

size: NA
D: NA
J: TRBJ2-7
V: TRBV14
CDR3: CASSRGQILRQYF
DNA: TGTGCCAGCAGCCGAGGACAAATTTTACGGCAGTACTTC

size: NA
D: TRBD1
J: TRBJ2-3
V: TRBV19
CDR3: CASSRPGQGTDTQYF
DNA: TGTGCCAGTAGTCGCCCGGGACAGGGTACAGATACGCAGTATTTT

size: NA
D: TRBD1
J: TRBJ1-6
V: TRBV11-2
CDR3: CASSSTGTEDSPLHF
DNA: TGTGCCAGCAGCTCCACAGGGACAGAGGACTCACCCCTCCACTTT